The present entry profiles one T cell receptor beta chain with its context. Its cognate antigen is unknown. Not enrolled were patients with uncontrolled infection, other autoimmune disease, pregnancy or lactation. Orbital computed tomography, thyroid ultrasound, serum thyroxine and TRAb, and clinical symptoms together informed the diagnoses. The data originate from a study of T cells in Graves' hyperthyroidism and ophthalmopathy. Study-wide findings and caveats: Blood also held most thyroid clonotypes expanded beyond 0.001. Model predictions of ophthalmopathy came a median around 6.5 months before onset.

The CDR3 is made up of 14 amino acids. The germline V gene encodes CDR1 SGHAT and CDR2 FQNNGV. Between the trimmed V and J ends, which lost 2 bases and 5 bases, there was a span of 12 bases. The TCR beta CDR3 regions underwent amplification using RNA transcripts as the source. RT-PCR in the first round (using the HTBI primer set) targeted the TCR CDR3. MiXCR, applied by TCRdb to the multiplex PCR reads, yields one record per CDR3 protein. The table lists about 480,000 distinct CDR3 sequences, about 20% of them singletons. V usage is TRBV11-2 and J usage is TRBJ1-1; the D is unclear. The sequenced sample was blood. The TCR originated in an older woman with Graves' ophthalmopathy. The CDR3 region is CASSLSKTITEAFF. The CDR3 DNA is TGTGCCAGCAGCTTATCCAAAACGATAACTGAAGCTTTCTTT.